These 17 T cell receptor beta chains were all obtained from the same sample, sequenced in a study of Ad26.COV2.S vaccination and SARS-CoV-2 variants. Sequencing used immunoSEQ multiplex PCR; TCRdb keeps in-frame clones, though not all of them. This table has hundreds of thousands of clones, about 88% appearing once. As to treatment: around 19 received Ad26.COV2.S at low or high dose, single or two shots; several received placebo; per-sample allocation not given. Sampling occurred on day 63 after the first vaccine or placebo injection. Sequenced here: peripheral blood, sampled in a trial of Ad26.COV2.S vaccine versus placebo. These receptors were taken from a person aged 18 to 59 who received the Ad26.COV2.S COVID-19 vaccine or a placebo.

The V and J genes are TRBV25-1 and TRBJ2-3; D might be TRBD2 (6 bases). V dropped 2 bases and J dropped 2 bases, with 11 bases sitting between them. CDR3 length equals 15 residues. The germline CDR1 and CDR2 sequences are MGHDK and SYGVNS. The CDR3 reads CASSELGGDTDTQYF. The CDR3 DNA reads TGTGCCAGCAGTGAACTGGGGGGAGACACAGATACGCAGTATTTT.

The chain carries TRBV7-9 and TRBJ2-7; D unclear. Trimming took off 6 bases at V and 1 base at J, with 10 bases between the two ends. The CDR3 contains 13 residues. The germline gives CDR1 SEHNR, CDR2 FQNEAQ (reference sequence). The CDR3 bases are TGTGCCAGCAGTAGAGACGAGTCCTACGAGCAGTACGTC. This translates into CASSRDESYEQYV.

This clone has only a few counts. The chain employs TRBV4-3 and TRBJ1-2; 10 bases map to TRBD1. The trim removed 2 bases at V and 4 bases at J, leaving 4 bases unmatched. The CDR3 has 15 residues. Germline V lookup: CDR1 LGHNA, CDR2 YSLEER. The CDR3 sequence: CASSQRDRGSYGYTF. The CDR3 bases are TGCGCCAGCAGCCAACGGGACAGGGGATCCTATGGCTACACCTTC.

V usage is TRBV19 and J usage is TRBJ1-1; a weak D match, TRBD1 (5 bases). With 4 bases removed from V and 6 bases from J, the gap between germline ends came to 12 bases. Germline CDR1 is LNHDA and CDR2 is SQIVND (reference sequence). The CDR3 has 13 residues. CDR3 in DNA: TGTGCCAGTAGTAGATCAGGGTCGTCTGAAGCTTTCTTT. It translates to CASSRSGSSEAFF.

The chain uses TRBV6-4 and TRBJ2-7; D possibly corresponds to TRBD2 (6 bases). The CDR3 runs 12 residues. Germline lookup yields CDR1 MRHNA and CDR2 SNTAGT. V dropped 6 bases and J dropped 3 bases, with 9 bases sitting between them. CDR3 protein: CASRLGGYEQYF. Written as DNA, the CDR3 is TGTGCCAGCAGATTGGGAGGCTACGAGCAGTACTTC.

The CDR3 loop is CSVGLDTQYF. CDR3 nucleotide sequence: TGCAGCGTTGGGTTAGATACGCAGTATTTT. V gene TRBV29-1 combines with J gene TRBJ2-3; D unresolved. In germline, CDR1 is SQVTM, CDR2 ANQGSEA. Between the trimmed V and J ends, which lost 4 bases and 5 bases, there was a span of 4 bases. The CDR3 runs to 10 residues.

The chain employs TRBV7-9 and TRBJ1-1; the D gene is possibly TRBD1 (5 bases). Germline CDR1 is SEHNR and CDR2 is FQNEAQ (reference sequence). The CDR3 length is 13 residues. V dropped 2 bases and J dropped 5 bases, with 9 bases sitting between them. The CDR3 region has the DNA TGTGCCAGCAGCTTACCCCGGGGGACTGAAGCTTTCTTT. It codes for CASSLPRGTEAFF.

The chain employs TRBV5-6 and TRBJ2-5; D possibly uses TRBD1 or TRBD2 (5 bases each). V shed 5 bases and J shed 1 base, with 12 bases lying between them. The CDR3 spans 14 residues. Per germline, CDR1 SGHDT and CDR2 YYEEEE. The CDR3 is CASSSSGTQETQYF. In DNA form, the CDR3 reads TGTGCCAGCAGTTCCTCAGGGACCCAAGAGACCCAGTACTTC.

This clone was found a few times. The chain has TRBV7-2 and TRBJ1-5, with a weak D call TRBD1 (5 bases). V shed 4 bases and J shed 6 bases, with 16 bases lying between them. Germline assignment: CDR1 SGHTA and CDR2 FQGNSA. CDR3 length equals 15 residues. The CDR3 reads CASSSDTALSQPQHF. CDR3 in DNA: TGTGCCAGCAGCTCGGACACCGCTCTTAGTCAGCCCCAGCATTTT.

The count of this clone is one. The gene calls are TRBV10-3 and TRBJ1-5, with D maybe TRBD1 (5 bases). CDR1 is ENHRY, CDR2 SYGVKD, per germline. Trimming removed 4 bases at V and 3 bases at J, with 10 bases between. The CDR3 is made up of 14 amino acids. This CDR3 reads CAISGRDHNQPQHF. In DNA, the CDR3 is TGTGCCATCAGTGGCCGGGACCACAATCAGCCCCAGCATTTT.

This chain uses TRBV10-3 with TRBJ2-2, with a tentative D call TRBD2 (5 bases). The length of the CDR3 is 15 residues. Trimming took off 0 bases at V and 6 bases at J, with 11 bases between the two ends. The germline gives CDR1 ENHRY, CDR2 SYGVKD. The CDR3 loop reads CAISESRERAGELFF. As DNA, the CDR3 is TGTGCCATCAGTGAGTCGAGGGAAAGGGCCGGGGAGCTGTTTTTT.

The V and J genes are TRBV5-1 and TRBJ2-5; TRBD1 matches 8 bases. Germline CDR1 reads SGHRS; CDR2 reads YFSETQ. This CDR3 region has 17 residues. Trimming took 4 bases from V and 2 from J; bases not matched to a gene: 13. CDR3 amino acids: CASSRLPRTGNQETQYF. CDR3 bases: TGCGCCAGCAGCCGACTACCCCGGACAGGGAATCAAGAGACCCAGTACTTC.

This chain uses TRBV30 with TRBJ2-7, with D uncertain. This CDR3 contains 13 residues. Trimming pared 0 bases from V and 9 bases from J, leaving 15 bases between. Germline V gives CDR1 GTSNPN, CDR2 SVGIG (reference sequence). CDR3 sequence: CAWSVPAIARQYF. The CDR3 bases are TGTGCCTGGAGTGTGCCAGCGATCGCGAGGCAGTACTTC. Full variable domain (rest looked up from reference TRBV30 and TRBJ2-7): SQTIHQWPATLVQPVGSPLSLECTVEGTSNPNLYWYRQAAGRGLQLLFYSVGIGQISSEVPQNLSASRPQDRQFILSSKKLLLSDSGFYLCAWSVPAIARQYFGPGTRLTVT.

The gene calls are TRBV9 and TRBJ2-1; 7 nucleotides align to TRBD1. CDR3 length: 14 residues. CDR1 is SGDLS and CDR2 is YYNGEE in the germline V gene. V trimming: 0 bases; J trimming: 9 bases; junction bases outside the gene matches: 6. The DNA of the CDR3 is TGTGCCAGCAGCGTAGGACAGGGTACTGGTGAGCAGTTCTTC. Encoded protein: CASSVGQGTGEQFF.

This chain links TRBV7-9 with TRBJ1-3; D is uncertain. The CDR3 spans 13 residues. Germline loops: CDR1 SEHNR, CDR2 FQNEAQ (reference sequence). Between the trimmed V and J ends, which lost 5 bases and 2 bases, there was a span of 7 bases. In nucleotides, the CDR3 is TGTGCCAGCAGCCCCGGGACTGGAAACACCATATATTTT. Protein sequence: CASSPGTGNTIYF.

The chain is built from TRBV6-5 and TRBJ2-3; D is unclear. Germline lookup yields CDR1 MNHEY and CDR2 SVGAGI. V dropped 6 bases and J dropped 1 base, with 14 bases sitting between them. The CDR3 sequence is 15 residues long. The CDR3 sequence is CASSQLSRGTDTQYF. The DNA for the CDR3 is TGTGCCAGCAGCCAGCTCTCCCGGGGCACAGATACGCAGTATTTT.

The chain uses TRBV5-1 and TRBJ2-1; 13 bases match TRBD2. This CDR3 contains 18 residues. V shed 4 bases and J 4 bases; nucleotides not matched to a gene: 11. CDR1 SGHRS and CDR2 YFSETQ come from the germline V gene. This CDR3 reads CASSLKGTSGGAYNEQFF. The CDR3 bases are TGCGCCAGCAGCCTGAAAGGAACTAGCGGGGGGGCTTACAATGAGCAGTTCTTC. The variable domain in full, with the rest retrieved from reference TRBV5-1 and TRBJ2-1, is KAGVTQTPRYLIKTRGQQVTLSCSPISGHRSVSWYQQTPGQGLQFLFEYFSETQRNKGNFPGRFSGRQFSNSRSEMNVSTLELGDSALYLCASSLKGTSGGAYNEQFFGPGTRLTVL.